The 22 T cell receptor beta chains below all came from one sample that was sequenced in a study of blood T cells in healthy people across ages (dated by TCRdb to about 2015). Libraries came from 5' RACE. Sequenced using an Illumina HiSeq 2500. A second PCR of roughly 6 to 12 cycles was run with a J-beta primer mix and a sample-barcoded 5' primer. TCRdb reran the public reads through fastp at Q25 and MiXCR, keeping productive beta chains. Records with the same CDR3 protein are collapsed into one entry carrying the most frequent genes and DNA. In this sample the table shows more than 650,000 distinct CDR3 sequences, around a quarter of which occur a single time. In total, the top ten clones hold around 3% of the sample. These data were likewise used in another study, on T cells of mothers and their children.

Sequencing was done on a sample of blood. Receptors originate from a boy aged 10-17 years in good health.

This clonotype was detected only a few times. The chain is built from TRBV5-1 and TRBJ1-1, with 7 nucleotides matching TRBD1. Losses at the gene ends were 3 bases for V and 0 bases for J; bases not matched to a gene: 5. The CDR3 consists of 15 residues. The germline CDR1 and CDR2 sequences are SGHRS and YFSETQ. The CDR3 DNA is TGCGCCAGCAGCTCCACAGGGGCCATGAACACTGAAGCTTTCTTT. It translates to CASSSTGAMNTEAFF.

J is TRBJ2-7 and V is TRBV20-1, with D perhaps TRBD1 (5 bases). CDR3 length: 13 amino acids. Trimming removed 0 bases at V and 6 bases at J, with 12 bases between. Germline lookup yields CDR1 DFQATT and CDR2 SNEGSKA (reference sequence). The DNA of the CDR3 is TGCAGTGCTAGAGATGAAGGGGATGGCGAGCAGTACTTC. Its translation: CSARDEGDGEQYF.

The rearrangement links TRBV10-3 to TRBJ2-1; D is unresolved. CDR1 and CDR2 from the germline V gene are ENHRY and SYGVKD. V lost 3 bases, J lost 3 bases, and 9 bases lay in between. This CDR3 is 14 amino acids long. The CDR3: CAISEFSNYNEQFF. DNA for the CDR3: TGTGCCATCAGTGAATTTAGCAACTACAATGAGCAGTTCTTC.

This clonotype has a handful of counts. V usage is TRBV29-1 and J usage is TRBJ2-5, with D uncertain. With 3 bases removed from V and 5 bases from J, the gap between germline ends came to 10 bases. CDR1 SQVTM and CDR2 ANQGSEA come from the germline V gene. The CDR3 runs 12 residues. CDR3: CSVDWRPETQYF. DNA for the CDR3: TGCAGCGTTGATTGGAGACCGGAGACCCAGTACTTC.

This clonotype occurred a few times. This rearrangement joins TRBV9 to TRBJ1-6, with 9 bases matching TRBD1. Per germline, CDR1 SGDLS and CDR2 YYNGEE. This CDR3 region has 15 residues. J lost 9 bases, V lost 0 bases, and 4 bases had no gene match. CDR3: CASSVGTGGSSPLHF. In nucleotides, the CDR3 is TGTGCCAGCAGCGTAGGCACAGGGGGCAGTTCACCCCTCCACTTT.

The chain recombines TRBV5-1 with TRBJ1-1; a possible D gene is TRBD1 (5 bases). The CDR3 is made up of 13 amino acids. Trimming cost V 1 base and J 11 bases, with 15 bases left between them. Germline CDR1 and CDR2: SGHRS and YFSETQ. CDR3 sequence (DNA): TGCGCCAGCAGCTTGTTAGGGGCGGACGTTGCTTTCTTT. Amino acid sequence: CASSLLGADVAFF.

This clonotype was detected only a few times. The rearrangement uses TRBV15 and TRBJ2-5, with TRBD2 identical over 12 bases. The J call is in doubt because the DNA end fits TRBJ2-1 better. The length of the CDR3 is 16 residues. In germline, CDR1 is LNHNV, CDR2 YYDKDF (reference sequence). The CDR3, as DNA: TGTGCCACGGGGCCTAGCGGGGGGGCCCTCTACAATGAGCAGTTCTTC. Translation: CATGPSGGALYNEQFF.

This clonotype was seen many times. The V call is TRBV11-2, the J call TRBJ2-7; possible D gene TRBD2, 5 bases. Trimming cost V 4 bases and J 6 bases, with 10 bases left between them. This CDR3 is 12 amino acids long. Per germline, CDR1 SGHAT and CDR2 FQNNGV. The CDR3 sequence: CASSSRGIEQYF. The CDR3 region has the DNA TGTGCCAGCAGCTCTAGAGGGATCGAGCAGTACTTC. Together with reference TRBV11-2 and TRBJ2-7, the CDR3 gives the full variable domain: EAGVAQSPRYKIIEKRQSVAFWCNPISGHATLYWYQQILGQGPKLLIQFQNNGVVDDSQLPKDRFSAERLKGVDSTLKIQPAKLEDSAVYLCASSSRGIEQYFGPGTRLTVT.

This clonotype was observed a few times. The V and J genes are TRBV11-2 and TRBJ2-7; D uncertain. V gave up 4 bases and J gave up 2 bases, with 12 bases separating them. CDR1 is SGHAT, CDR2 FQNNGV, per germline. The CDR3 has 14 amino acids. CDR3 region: CASSSLRHPYEQYF. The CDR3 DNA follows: TGTGCCAGCAGCTCCCTGAGACACCCCTACGAGCAGTACTTC.

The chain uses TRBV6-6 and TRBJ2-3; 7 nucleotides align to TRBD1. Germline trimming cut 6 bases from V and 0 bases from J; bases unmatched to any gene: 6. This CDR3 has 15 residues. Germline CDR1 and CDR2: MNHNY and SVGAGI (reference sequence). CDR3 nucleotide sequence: TGTGCCAGCAGGAACCCGACAGGGAGCACAGATACGCAGTATTTT. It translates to CASRNPTGSTDTQYF.

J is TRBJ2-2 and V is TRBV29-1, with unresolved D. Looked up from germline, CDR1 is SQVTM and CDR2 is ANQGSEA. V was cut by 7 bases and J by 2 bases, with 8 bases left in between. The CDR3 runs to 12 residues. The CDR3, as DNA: TGCAGCGGACACGAAAACACCGGGGAGCTGTTTTTT. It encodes CSGHENTGELFF.

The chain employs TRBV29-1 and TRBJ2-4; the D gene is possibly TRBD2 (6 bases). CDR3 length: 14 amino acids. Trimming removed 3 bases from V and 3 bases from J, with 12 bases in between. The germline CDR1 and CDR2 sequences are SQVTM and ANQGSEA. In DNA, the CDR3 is TGCAGCGTTGACGGGGGTGGGGACAAAAACATTCAGTACTTC. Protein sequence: CSVDGGGDKNIQYF. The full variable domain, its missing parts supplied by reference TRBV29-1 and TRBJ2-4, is SAVISQKPSRDICQRGTSLTIQCQVDSQVTMMFWYRQQPGQSLTLIATANQGSEATYESGFVIDKFPISRPNLTFSTLTVSNMSPEDSSIYLCSVDGGGDKNIQYFGAGTRLSVL.

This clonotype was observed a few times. The CDR3, as DNA: TGCGCCAGCAGCCTCCGCCGGGGCAGCCATTCACCCCTCCACTTT. Encoded protein: CASSLRRGSHSPLHF. The rearrangement joins TRBV4-1 to TRBJ1-6, with D tentatively TRBD1 (5 bases). This CDR3 is built from 15 residues. Between the trimmed V and J ends, which lost 4 bases and 8 bases, there was a span of 15 bases. Germline loops: CDR1 MGHRA, CDR2 YSYEKL.

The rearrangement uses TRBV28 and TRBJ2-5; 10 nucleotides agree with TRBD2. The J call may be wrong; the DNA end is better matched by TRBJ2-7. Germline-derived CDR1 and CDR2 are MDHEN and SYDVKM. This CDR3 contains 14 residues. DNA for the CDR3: TGTGCCAGCAGTCCGGGGACTAGCGTCCTCGAGCAGTACTTC. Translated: CASSPGTSVLEQYF.

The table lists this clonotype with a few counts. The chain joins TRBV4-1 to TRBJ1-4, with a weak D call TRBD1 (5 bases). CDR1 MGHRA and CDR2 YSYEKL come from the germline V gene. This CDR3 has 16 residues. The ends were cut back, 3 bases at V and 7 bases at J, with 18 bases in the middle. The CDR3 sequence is CASSQMSQGIFEKLFF. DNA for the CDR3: TGCGCCAGCAGCCAGATGTCGCAGGGTATCTTTGAAAAACTGTTTTTT.

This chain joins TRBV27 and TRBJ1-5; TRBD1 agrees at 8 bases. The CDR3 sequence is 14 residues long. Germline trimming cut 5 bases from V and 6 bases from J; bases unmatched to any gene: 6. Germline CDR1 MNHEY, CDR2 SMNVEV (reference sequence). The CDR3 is CASSTDRGGQPQHF. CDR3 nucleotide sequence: TGTGCCAGCAGTACCGACAGGGGTGGTCAGCCCCAGCATTTT.

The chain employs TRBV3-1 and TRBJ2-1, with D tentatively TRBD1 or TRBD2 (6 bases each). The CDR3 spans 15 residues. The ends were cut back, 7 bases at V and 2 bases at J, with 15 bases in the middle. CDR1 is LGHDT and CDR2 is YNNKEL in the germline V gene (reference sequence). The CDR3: CASTRGGGTYNEQFF. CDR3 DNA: TGTGCCAGCACCCGAGGAGGGGGAACCTACAATGAGCAGTTCTTC.

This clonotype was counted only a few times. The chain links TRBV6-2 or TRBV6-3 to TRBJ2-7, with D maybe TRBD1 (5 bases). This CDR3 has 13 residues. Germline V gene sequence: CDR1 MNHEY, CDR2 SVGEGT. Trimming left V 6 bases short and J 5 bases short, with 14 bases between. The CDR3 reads CASSFRDWNEQYF. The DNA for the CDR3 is TGTGCCAGCAGCTTCAGGGATTGGAACGAGCAGTACTTC.

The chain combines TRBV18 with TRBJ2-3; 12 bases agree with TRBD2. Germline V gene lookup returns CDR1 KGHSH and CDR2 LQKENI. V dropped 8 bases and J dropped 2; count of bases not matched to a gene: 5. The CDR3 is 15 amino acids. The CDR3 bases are TGTGCCAGCCATGGACTAGCGGGGACCACAGATACGCAGTATTTT. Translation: CASHGLAGTTDTQYF.

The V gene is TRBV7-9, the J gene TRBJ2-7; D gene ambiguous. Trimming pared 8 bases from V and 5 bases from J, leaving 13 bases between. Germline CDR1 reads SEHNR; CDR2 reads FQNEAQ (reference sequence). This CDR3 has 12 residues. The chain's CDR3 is CASGPERDEQYF. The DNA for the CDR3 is TGTGCCAGCGGGCCAGAACGCGACGAGCAGTACTTC.

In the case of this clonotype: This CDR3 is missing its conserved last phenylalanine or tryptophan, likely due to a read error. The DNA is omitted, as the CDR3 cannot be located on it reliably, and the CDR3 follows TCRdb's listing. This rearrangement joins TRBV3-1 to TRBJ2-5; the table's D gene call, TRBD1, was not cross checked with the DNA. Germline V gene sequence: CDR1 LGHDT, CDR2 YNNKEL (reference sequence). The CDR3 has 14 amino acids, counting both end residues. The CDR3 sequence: CASSQDPRGDLVAI.

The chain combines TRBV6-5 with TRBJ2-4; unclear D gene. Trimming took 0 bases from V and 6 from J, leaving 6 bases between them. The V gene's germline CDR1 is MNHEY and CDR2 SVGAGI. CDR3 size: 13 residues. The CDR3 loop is CASSYSSRNIQYF. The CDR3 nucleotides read TGTGCCAGCAGTTACTCGTCCAGAAACATTCAGTACTTC.